What follows are 21 T cell receptor beta chains derived from one specimen sequenced in a study of cytomegalovirus exposure and HLA in healthy donors. Use of 60 Vbeta and 13 Jbeta primers characterized the PCR. TCRdb keeps only in-frame clones here, not all; method: immunoSEQ multiplex PCR. The profile shows 13,000 to 15,000 clones, about 60% of them singletons. The sequenced sample was PBMCs. The receptors shown here come from a woman in her forties or fifties in good health and CMV-seropositive.

The chain links TRBV30 to TRBJ2-7, with 9 nucleotides matching TRBD1. With V trimmed by 6 bases and J by 6 bases, 6 bases remained unmatched. This CDR3 region has 12 residues. Germline CDR1 is GTSNPN and CDR2 is SVGIG (reference sequence). The CDR3 region is CACPGQGTEQYF. Written as DNA, the CDR3 is TGTGCCTGCCCGGGACAGGGAACCGAGCAGTACTTC. Using reference TRBV30 and TRBJ2-7 for the parts outside the CDR3, the full variable domain is SQTIHQWPATLVQPVGSPLSLECTVEGTSNPNLYWYRQAAGRGLQLLFYSVGIGQISSEVPQNLSASRPQDRQFILSSKKLLLSDSGFYLCACPGQGTEQYFGPGTRLTVT.

This clone occurred a few times. Sequence at one end of the junction differs from germline and may be a read error. V usage is TRBV9 and J usage is TRBJ2-5; 7 bases map to TRBD1. Germline CDR1 SGDLS, CDR2 YYNGEE. This CDR3 is 14 amino acids long. This chain's CDR3 is CASSAGTVQGTQYF. In nucleotides, the CDR3 is TGTGCCAGCAGCGCCGGGACAGTCCAAGGGACCCAGTACTTC.

V usage is TRBV30 and J usage is TRBJ1-1, with no clear D. Germline V gene lookup returns CDR1 GTSNPN and CDR2 SVGIG (reference sequence). V gave up 4 bases and J gave up 3 bases, with 6 bases separating them. The CDR3 is made up of 11 amino acids. Here the CDR3 reads CAWIPDTEAFF. CDR3 DNA sequence: TGTGCCTGGATCCCGGACACTGAAGCTTTCTTT. The full variable domain, its missing parts supplied by reference TRBV30 and TRBJ1-1, is SQTIHQWPATLVQPVGSPLSLECTVEGTSNPNLYWYRQAAGRGLQLLFYSVGIGQISSEVPQNLSASRPQDRQFILSSKKLLLSDSGFYLCAWIPDTEAFFGQGTRLTVV.

With respect to this clone: A junction end diverges from the germline sequence, so it may reflect a read error. The chain has TRBV28 and TRBJ1-1, with TRBD1 as a possible D gene (5 bases). Germline V lookup: CDR1 MDHEN, CDR2 SYDVKM. The CDR3 is made up of 13 amino acids. The CDR3 coding sequence is TGTGCCAGCAGTTTTCCGGGGGTCCGCGTCAGTAGATTT. Residues: CASSFPGVRVSRF.

The chain couples TRBV11-2 to TRBJ1-5; D is ambiguous. The CDR3 runs 13 residues. Germline V gene lookup returns CDR1 SGHAT and CDR2 FQNNGV. Trimming pared 3 bases from V and 4 bases from J, leaving 7 bases between. For the CDR3, the DNA is TGTGCCAGCAGCTTTAGTACGAATCAGCCCCAGCATTTT. Its protein product is CASSFSTNQPQHF.

This clone was seen just once. V gene TRBV29-1 combines with J gene TRBJ2-2; 7 bases line up with TRBD1. V shed 7 bases, J shed 2 bases, and the junction held 4 bases outside the gene matches. The CDR3 is 13 residues long. The germline CDR1 and CDR2 sequences are SQVTM and ANQGSEA. Here the CDR3 reads CSAGTANTGELFF. DNA of the CDR3: TGCAGCGCTGGGACAGCAAACACCGGGGAGCTGTTTTTT.

This chain links TRBV4-1 with TRBJ2-7, with TRBD1 matching over 7 bases. Germline values: CDR1 MGHRA, CDR2 YSYEKL. The junction had 7 bases not matched to a gene; V was cut back by 5 bases and J by 0 bases. The CDR3 spans 15 residues. In nucleotides, the CDR3 is TGCGCCAGCAGCGCACCGGGACAGCGCTCCTACGAGCAGTACTTC. This gives the protein CASSAPGQRSYEQYF.

This clone appeared a few times. The chain is built from TRBV5-5 and TRBJ2-3; no clear D gene. Germline V gene sequence: CDR1 SGHKS, CDR2 YYEKEE (reference sequence). This CDR3 spans 11 amino acids. The V end lost 4 bases, the J end lost 7 bases, and 7 bases lay between the germline ends. DNA for the CDR3: TGTGCCAGCAGCCCAGGAAATACGCAGTATTTT. Translating it yields CASSPGNTQYF.

The gene calls are TRBV15 and TRBJ1-2; the match to TRBD1 covers 9 bases. The ends lost 5 bases at V and 8 bases at J; junction bases unmatched: 9. CDR3 length: 14 amino acids. Germline CDR1 LNHNV, CDR2 YYDKDF (reference sequence). CDR3 amino acids: CATSPAGQGRGYTF. The CDR3 DNA sequence: TGTGCCACCAGCCCTGCAGGACAGGGGCGGGGCTACACCTTC.

The chain couples TRBV30 to TRBJ2-7; TRBD2 matches 9 bases. The CDR3 is 15 amino acids. The V and J ends lost 7 bases and 2 bases, in that order; junction bases with no gene match: 12. CDR1 GTSNPN and CDR2 SVGIG come from the germline V gene (reference sequence). The CDR3 DNA sequence: TGTGCCTCCTCCGGGACTAGCTCCTCGGCCTACGAGCAGTACTTC. Translating gives CASSGTSSSAYEQYF.

J is TRBJ2-1 and V is TRBV29-1, with TRBD2 identical over 7 bases. The CDR3 contains 13 residues. Germline assignment: CDR1 SQVTM and CDR2 ANQGSEA. V shed 4 bases, J shed 7 bases, and the junction held 7 bases outside the gene matches. CDR3 loop: CSVAASGGNEQFF. CDR3 DNA sequence: TGCAGCGTTGCGGCTAGCGGCGGGAATGAGCAGTTCTTC.

This clone has a single count. The V and J genes are TRBV9 and TRBJ1-4, with D unresolved. The CDR3 loop spans 15 amino acids. V was trimmed by 0 bases and J by 5 bases, leaving 11 bases between them. Germline CDR1 is SGDLS and CDR2 is YYNGEE. CDR3 region: CASSVGGGLNEKLFF. The CDR3 nucleotides are TGTGCCAGCAGCGTAGGGGGAGGATTGAATGAAAAACTGTTTTTT.

The chain couples TRBV29-1 to TRBJ2-2, with a weak D call TRBD2 (6 bases). V was clipped by 3 bases and J by 4 bases, with 15 bases between them. Germline V CDR1 and CDR2: SQVTM, ANQGSEA. The CDR3 is 15 amino acids. The CDR3: CSVEEGGSTTGELFF. CDR3 nucleotides: TGCAGCGTTGAGGAGGGAGGCTCGACCACCGGGGAGCTGTTTTTT.

The chain is built from TRBV6-4 and TRBJ2-1; unclear D gene. Trimming left V 5 bases short and J 1 base short, with 9 bases between. Germline V lookup: CDR1 MRHNA, CDR2 SNTAGT. This CDR3 region has 14 residues. The CDR3 region is CASSIQSSYNEQFF. The CDR3 bases are TGTGCCAGCAGTATACAGTCTTCCTACAATGAGCAGTTCTTC.

This chain links TRBV6-5 with TRBJ1-5; 9 positions agree with TRBD1. Losses at the gene ends were 6 bases for V and 4 bases for J; bases not matched to a gene: 4. This CDR3 contains 14 residues. CDR1 is MNHEY, CDR2 SVGAGI, per germline. The CDR3 region is CASRPGTGNQPQHF. In nucleotides, the CDR3 is TGTGCCAGCAGACCCGGGACAGGGAATCAGCCCCAGCATTTT.

V and J are TRBV29-1 and TRBJ2-1; TRBD1 aligns across 7 bases. J was trimmed by 7 bases and V by 2 bases; bases with no gene match: 2. Germline CDR1 reads SQVTM; CDR2 reads ANQGSEA. The CDR3 sequence is 12 residues long. Written as DNA, the CDR3 is TGCAGCGTTGAACAGGGGGTAAATGAGCAGTTCTTC. The encoded protein is CSVEQGVNEQFF.

The chain employs TRBV5-6 and TRBJ2-5, with D unclear. This CDR3 is built from 13 residues. V was clipped by 0 bases and J by 1 base, with 4 bases between them. In germline, CDR1 is SGHDT, CDR2 YYEEEE. The CDR3 is CASSLASQETQYF. Here the CDR3 DNA reads TGTGCCAGCAGCTTGGCCAGCCAAGAGACCCAGTACTTC.

The chain couples TRBV6-1 to TRBJ1-1; 9 bases agree with TRBD1. The CDR3 loop spans 14 amino acids. V dropped 6 bases and J dropped 2; count of bases not matched to a gene: 4. CDR1 is MNHNS and CDR2 is SASEGT in the germline V gene. This CDR3 reads CASSRQGGNTEAFF. The CDR3 coding sequence is TGTGCCAGCAGCAGACAGGGGGGAAACACTGAAGCTTTCTTT.

This clone has more than one count but fewer than ten. J is TRBJ2-7 and V is TRBV6-6, with D perhaps TRBD1 (5 bases). There are 13 residues in the CDR3. The germline CDR1 and CDR2 sequences are MNHNY and SVGAGI (reference sequence). The V gene lost 8 bases and the J gene lost 7 bases, with 18 bases spanning the gap. The CDR3 DNA is TGTGCCAGCTCGGACACCCCGTTAGGGGAGCAGTACTTC. It yields the protein CASSDTPLGEQYF.

The DNA of the CDR3 is TGTGCCAGCAGTGGGACAGGGTCCTACGAGCAGTACTTC. This encodes CASSGTGSYEQYF. The V gene is TRBV25-1, the J gene TRBJ2-7, with 8 bases that match TRBD1. The CDR3 extends over 13 amino acids. The trim removed 4 bases at V and 1 base at J, leaving 0 bases unmatched. Germline V gene lookup returns CDR1 MGHDK and CDR2 SYGVNS.

This clone has more than one count but fewer than ten. The gene calls are TRBV4-3 and TRBJ2-1; 11 nucleotides align to TRBD2. From germline, CDR1 is LGHNA and CDR2 YSLEER. The V gene end was trimmed by 1 base and the J gene end by 5 bases; junction bases not matched to a gene: 7. The CDR3 spans 17 residues. Written as DNA, the CDR3 is TGCGCCAGCAGCCAAGGAGGCCAACTAGCGGGAGACAATGAGCAGTTCTTC. Amino acid sequence: CASSQGGQLAGDNEQFF.